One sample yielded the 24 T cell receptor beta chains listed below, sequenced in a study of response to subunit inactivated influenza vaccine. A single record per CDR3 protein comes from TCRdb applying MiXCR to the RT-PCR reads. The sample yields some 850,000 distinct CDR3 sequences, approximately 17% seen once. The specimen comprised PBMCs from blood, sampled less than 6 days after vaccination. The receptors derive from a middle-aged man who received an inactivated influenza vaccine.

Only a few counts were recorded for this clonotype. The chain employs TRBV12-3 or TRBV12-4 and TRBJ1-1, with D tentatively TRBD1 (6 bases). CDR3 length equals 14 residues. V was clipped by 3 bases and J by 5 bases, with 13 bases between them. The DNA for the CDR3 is TGTGCCAGCAGTTTCGAGGGGGTATGGACTGAAGCTTTCTTT. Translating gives CASSFEGVWTEAFF.

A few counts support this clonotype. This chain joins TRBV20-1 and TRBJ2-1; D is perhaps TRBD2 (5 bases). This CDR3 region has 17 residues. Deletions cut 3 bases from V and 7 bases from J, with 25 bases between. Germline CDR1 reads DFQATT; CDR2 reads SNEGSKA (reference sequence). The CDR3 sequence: CSASTFLGQEVWNEQFF. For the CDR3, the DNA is TGCAGTGCTAGCACCTTCTTGGGTCAGGAGGTTTGGAATGAGCAGTTCTTC.

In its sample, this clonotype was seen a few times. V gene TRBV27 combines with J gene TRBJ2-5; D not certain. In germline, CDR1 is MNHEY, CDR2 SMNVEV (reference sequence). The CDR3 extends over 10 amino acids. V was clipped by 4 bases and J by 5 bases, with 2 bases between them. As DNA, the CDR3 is TGTGCCAGCAGTTACGAGACCCAGTACTTC. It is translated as CASSYETQYF.

CDR3 region: CASSLLLAGYNEQFF. The DNA of the CDR3 is TGTGCCAGCAGCTTGTTACTAGCGGGATACAATGAGCAGTTCTTC. The rearrangement uses TRBV5-5 and TRBJ2-1; 10 positions agree with TRBD2. V lost 1 base and J lost 4; bases outside the gene matches: 2. CDR3 length: 15 amino acids. CDR1 SGHKS and CDR2 YYEKEE come from the germline V gene (reference sequence). The full variable domain, its missing parts supplied by reference TRBV5-5 and TRBJ2-1, is DAGVTQSPTHLIKTRGQQVTLRCSPISGHKSVSWYQQVLGQGPQFIFQYYEKEERGRGNFPDRFSARQFPNYSSELNVNALLLGDSALYLCASSLLLAGYNEQFFGPGTRLTVL.

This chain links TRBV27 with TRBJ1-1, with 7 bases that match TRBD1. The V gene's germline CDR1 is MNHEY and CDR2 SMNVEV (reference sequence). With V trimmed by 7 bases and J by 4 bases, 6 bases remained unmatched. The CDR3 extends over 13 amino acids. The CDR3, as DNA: TGTGCCAGCAATGGACAGGTCGGCACTGAAGCTTTCTTT. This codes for CASNGQVGTEAFF.

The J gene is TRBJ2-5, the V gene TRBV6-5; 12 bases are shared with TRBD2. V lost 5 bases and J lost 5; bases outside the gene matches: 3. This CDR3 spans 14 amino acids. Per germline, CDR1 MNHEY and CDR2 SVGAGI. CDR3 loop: CASSHGLAGETQYF. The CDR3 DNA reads TGTGCCAGCAGTCACGGACTAGCGGGGGAGACCCAGTACTTC.

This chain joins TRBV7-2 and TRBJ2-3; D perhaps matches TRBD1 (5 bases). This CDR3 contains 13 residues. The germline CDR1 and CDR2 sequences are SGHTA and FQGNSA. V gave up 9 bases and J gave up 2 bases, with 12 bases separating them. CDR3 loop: CASNRQITDTQYF. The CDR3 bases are TGTGCCAGTAATCGACAGATCACAGATACGCAGTATTTT.

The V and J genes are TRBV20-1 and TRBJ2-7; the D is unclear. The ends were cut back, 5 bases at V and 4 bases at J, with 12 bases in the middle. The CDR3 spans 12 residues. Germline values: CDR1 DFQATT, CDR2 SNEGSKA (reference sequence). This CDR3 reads CSAEVGMYEQYF. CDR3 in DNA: TGCAGTGCTGAGGTGGGGATGTACGAGCAGTACTTC.

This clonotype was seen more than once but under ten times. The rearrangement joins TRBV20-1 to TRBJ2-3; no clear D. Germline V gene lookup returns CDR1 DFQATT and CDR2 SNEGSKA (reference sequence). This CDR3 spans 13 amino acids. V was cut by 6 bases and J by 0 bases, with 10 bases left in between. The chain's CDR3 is CSAPYSSTDTQYF. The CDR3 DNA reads TGCAGTGCCCCTTATTCTAGCACAGATACGCAGTATTTT.

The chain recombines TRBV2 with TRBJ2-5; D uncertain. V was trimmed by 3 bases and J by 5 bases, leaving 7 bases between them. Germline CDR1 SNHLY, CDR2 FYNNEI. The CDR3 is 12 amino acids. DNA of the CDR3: TGTGCCAGCAGTGACTATGGGGAGACCCAGTACTTC. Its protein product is CASSDYGETQYF. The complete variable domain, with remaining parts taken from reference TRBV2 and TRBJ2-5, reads EPEVTQTPSHQVTQMGQEVILRCVPISNHLYFYWYRQILGQKVEFLVSFYNNEISEKSEIFDDQFSVERPDGSNFTLKIRSTKLEDSAMYFCASSDYGETQYFGPGTRLLVL.

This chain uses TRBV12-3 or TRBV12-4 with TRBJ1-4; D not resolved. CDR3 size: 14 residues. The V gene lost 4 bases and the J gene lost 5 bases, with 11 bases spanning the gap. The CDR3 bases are TGTGCCAGCAGTTGGACGGCCGGGAATGAAAAACTGTTTTTT. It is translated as CASSWTAGNEKLFF.

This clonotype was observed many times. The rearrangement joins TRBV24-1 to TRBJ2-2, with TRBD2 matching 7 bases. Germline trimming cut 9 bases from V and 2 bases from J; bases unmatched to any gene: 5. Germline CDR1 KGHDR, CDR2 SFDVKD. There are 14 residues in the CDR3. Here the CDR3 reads CATASSGNTGELFF. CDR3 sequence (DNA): TGTGCCACCGCCTCTAGCGGAAACACCGGGGAGCTGTTTTTT.

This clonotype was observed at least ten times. CDR3 in DNA: TGTGCCAGCAGTCCCCGGCTAGCGGCAAACACCGGGGAGCTGTTTTTT. Protein sequence: CASSPRLAANTGELFF. The genes are TRBV12-3 or TRBV12-4 and TRBJ2-2; 7 positions match TRBD2. The J segment lost 2 bases and the V segment lost 5 bases, leaving 8 bases of the junction unmatched. The CDR3 has 16 amino acids.

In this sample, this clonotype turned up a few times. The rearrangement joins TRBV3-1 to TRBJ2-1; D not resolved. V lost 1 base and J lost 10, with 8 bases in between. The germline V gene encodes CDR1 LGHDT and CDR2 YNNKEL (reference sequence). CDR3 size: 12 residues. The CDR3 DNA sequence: TGTGCCAGCAGCCAAGCCGGCGGAGAGCAGTTCTTC. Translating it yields CASSQAGGEQFF.

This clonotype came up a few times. The CDR3 nucleotides are TGTGCCAGCAGTGTCGGGACCGAGCAGTACTTC. Translation: CASSVGTEQYF. This chain uses TRBV12-3 or TRBV12-4 with TRBJ2-7, with D perhaps TRBD1 or TRBD2 (5 bases each). V shed 5 bases and J shed 6 bases, with 8 bases lying between them. CDR3 length equals 11 residues.

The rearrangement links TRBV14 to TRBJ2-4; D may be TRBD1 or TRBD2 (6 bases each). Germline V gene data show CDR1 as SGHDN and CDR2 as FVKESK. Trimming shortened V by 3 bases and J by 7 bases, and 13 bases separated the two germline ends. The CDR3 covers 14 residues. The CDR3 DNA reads TGTGCCAGCAGCCATGTGGGGGGCGCGAACATTCAGTACTTC. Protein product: CASSHVGGANIQYF.

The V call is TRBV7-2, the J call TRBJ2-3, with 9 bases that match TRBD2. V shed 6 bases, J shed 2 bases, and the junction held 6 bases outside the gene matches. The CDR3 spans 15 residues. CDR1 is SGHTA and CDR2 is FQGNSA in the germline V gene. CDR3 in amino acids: CASRPPGLATDTQYF. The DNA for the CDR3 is TGTGCCAGCAGGCCACCGGGACTAGCCACAGATACGCAGTATTTT.

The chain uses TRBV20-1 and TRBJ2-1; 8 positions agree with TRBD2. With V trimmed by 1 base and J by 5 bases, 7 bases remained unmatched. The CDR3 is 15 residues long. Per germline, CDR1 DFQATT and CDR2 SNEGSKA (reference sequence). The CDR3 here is CSARGLAGPNNEQFF. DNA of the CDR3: TGCAGTGCTAGAGGGCTAGCGGGCCCAAACAATGAGCAGTTCTTC.

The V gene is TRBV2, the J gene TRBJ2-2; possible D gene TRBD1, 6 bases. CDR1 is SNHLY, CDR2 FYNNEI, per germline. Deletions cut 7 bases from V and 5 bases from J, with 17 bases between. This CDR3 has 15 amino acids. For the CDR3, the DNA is TGTGCCAGCACCCGGGGTCAGGGGCGGACCGGGGAGCTGTTTTTT. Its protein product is CASTRGQGRTGELFF.

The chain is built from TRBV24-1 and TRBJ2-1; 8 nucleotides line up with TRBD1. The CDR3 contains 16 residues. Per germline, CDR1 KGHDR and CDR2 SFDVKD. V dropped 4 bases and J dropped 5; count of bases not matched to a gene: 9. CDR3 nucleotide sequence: TGTGCCACCAGTGACTTTACCGGGACAGGAGACAATGAGCAGTTCTTC. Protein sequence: CATSDFTGTGDNEQFF.

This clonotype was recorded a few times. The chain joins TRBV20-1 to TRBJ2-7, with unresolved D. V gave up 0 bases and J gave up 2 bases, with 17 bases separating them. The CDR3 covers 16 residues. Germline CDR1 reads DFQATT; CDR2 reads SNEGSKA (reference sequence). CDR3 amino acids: CSARDGKRPSTYEQYF. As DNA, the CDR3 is TGCAGTGCTAGAGATGGGAAGCGCCCATCTACCTACGAGCAGTACTTC.

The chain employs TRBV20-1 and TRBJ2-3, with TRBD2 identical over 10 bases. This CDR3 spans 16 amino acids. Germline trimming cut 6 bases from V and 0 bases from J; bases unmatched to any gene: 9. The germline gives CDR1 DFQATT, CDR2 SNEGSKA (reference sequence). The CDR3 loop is CSASSLAGASTDTQYF. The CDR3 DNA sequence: TGCAGTGCGAGTAGTCTAGCGGGGGCCAGCACAGATACGCAGTATTTT.

The CDR3: CASSAGTSGGEQFF. DNA for the CDR3: TGTGCCAGCAGCGCAGGGACTAGCGGGGGTGAGCAGTTCTTC. V usage is TRBV13 and J usage is TRBJ2-1; 14 positions match TRBD2. CDR1 and CDR2 (germline): PRHDT, FYEKMQ (reference sequence). Trimming took 5 bases from V and 9 from J; bases not matched to a gene: 3. The CDR3 is made up of 14 amino acids. Variable domain in full (rest from reference TRBV13 and TRBJ2-1): AAGVIQSPRHLIKEKRETATLKCYPIPRHDTVYWYQQGPGQDPQFLISFYEKMQSDKGSIPDRFSAQQFSDYHSELNMSSLELGDSALYFCASSAGTSGGEQFFGPGTRLTVL.

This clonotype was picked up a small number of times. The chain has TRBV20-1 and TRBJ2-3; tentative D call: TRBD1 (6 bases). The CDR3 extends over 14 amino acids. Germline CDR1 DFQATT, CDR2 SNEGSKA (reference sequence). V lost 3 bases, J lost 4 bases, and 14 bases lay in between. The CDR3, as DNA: TGCAGTGCTAGGACAGGAGAGGGTGCAGATACGCAGTATTTT. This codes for CSARTGEGADTQYF.